These T cell receptor beta chains were read from a single sample in a study of cytomegalovirus exposure and HLA in healthy donors. Assay used: immunoSEQ multiplex PCR; TCRdb lists only in-frame clones, some missing. The sample includes approximately 60,000 clones, around 93% of them seen just once. The sequenced material came from PBMCs. The receptors shown here come from a woman younger than 30 in good health and CMV-seropositive. Each CDR3 is given with its conserved first and last residue. Each record gives: CDR3 protein, CDR3 DNA, J gene, clone size, D gene, V gene. The D gene is left open where the match is weak. Expanded clones are given a class, and other clones once, few, many or no size at all.

CDR3aa: CASSVGSRTSAGGYTF; CDR3nt: TGTGCCAGCAGCGTAGGATCGAGGACTTCGGCGGGTGGCTACACCTTC; j_gene: TRBJ1-2; abundance: -; d_gene: -; v_gene: TRBV9
CDR3aa: CASSSGSSVSYEQYF; CDR3nt: TGTGCCAGCAGCTCGGGTAGTTCCGTGTCCTACGAGCAGTACTTC; j_gene: TRBJ2-7; abundance: -; d_gene: -; v_gene: TRBV14
CDR3aa: CASSPRTGDSVHEQYF; CDR3nt: TGTGCCAGCAGTCCCCGTACGGGGGACAGTGTCCACGAGCAGTACTTC; j_gene: TRBJ2-7; abundance: -; d_gene: -; v_gene: TRBV7-9
CDR3aa: CASVSSSPFF; CDR3nt: TGTGCCAGCGTTAGCTCCTCACCGTTCTTC; j_gene: TRBJ2-1; abundance: once; d_gene: -; v_gene: TRBV6-4
CDR3aa: CASSIGLGAQETQYF; CDR3nt: TGTGCCAGTAGTATCGGGCTAGGGGCTCAAGAGACCCAGTACTTC; j_gene: TRBJ2-5; abundance: -; d_gene: -; v_gene: TRBV19
CDR3aa: CATKRGSVEQFF; CDR3nt: TGTGCCACCAAAAGGGGGAGCGTTGAGCAGTTCTTC; j_gene: TRBJ2-1; abundance: once; d_gene: -; v_gene: TRBV15
CDR3aa: CASSMTGTGGPGNEQFF; CDR3nt: TGTGCCAGTAGTATGACTGGTACGGGAGGACCCGGTAATGAGCAGTTCTTC; j_gene: TRBJ2-1; abundance: -; d_gene: TRBD2; v_gene: TRBV19
CDR3aa: CASSVPPNGSPLHF; CDR3nt: TGTGCCAGCAGTGTACCCCCCAACGGTTCACCCCTCCACTTT; j_gene: TRBJ1-6; abundance: -; d_gene: -; v_gene: TRBV6-1
CDR3aa: CASSVVRTMNTEAFF; CDR3nt: TGTGCCAGCAGCGTAGTTAGGACTATGAACACTGAAGCTTTCTTT; j_gene: TRBJ1-1; abundance: -; d_gene: -; v_gene: TRBV9
CDR3aa: CASSMVVSGYTF; CDR3nt: TGTGCCAGCTCAATGGTGGTGAGTGGCTACACCTTC; j_gene: TRBJ1-2; abundance: -; d_gene: -; v_gene: TRBV18
CDR3aa: CASSIIRDYSNQPQHF; CDR3nt: TGTGCCAGTAGTATTATACGGGACTATAGCAATCAGCCCCAGCATTTT; j_gene: TRBJ1-5; abundance: once; d_gene: -; v_gene: TRBV19
CDR3aa: CASSQGAGRNEKLFF; CDR3nt: TGCGCCAGCAGCCAAGGGGCTGGCAGGAACGAAAAACTGTTTTTT; j_gene: TRBJ1-4; abundance: -; d_gene: -; v_gene: TRBV4-3
CDR3aa: CASSFSHRDSGNTIYF; CDR3nt: TGTGCCAGCAGCTTTTCGCACAGGGACTCTGGAAACACCATATATTTT; j_gene: TRBJ1-3; abundance: once; d_gene: -; v_gene: TRBV13
CDR3aa: CASSDSGTGYNEQFF; CDR3nt: TGTGCCAGCAGTGATTCCGGGACAGGGTACAATGAGCAGTTCTTC; j_gene: TRBJ2-1; abundance: -; d_gene: TRBD1; v_gene: TRBV25-1
CDR3aa: CAWSVTRASGAYEQYF; CDR3nt: TGTGCCTGGAGTGTAACCCGGGCTAGCGGAGCCTACGAGCAGTACTTC; j_gene: TRBJ2-7; abundance: -; d_gene: TRBD2; v_gene: TRBV30
CDR3aa: CASSSTVAGSAEQYF; CDR3nt: TGTGCCAGCAGCTCCACCGTGGCAGGGTCGGCCGAGCAGTACTTC; j_gene: TRBJ2-7; abundance: -; d_gene: -; v_gene: TRBV7-8
CDR3aa: CASSYLRPGQNQPQHF; CDR3nt: TGTGCCAGCAGTTATTTAAGGCCAGGCCAAAATCAGCCCCAGCATTTT; j_gene: TRBJ1-5; abundance: -; d_gene: -; v_gene: TRBV6-6
CDR3aa: CASSLRRIRGASTEAFF; CDR3nt: TGTGCCAGCAGCCTCAGAAGGATCAGGGGGGCCAGTACTGAAGCTTTCTTT; j_gene: TRBJ1-1; abundance: -; d_gene: TRBD1; v_gene: TRBV5-6
CDR3aa: CASSPGQGGNTIYF; CDR3nt: TGTGCCAGCAGCCCGGGACAGGGAGGAAACACCATATATTTT; j_gene: TRBJ1-3; abundance: -; d_gene: TRBD1; v_gene: TRBV9
CDR3aa: CASSHGLAGSGGGYEQFF; CDR3nt: TGCGCCAGCAGCCATGGACTAGCGGGGAGTGGTGGGGGATATGAGCAGTTCTTC; j_gene: TRBJ2-1; abundance: -; d_gene: TRBD2; v_gene: TRBV4-3
CDR3aa: CARGGPGTDTQYF; CDR3nt: TGTGCCAGGGGAGGGCCGGGCACAGATACGCAGTATTTT; j_gene: TRBJ2-3; abundance: -; d_gene: TRBD2; v_gene: TRBV2
CDR3aa: CASSLRTSGGDTQYF; CDR3nt: TGCGCCAGCAGCTTGAGGACTAGCGGGGGAGATACGCAGTATTTT; j_gene: TRBJ2-3; abundance: -; d_gene: TRBD2; v_gene: TRBV5-1
CDR3aa: CSVYINEKLFF; CDR3nt: TGCAGCGTTTACATCAACGAAAAACTGTTTTTT; j_gene: TRBJ1-4; abundance: -; d_gene: -; v_gene: TRBV29-1
CDR3aa: CASSVTTGGNTGELFF; CDR3nt: TGTGCCAGCAGCGTAACGACAGGGGGCAATACCGGGGAGCTGTTTTTT; j_gene: TRBJ2-2; abundance: -; d_gene: TRBD1; v_gene: TRBV11-3
CDR3aa: CASARLTGGEENIQYF; CDR3nt: TGTGCCAGCGCCCGACTCACAGGGGGCGAAGAAAACATTCAGTACTTC; j_gene: TRBJ2-4; abundance: -; d_gene: TRBD1; v_gene: TRBV28
CDR3aa: CASPTGSGYTF; CDR3nt: TGCGCCAGCCCGACAGGGTCTGGCTACACCTTC; j_gene: TRBJ1-2; abundance: -; d_gene: TRBD1; v_gene: TRBV10-1
CDR3aa: CASSLEAGSETQYF; CDR3nt: TGTGCCAGCAGCTTAGAAGCCGGGTCGGAGACCCAGTACTTC; j_gene: TRBJ2-5; abundance: -; d_gene: -; v_gene: TRBV11-2
CDR3aa: CASSGPRQETQYF; CDR3nt: TGTGCCAGCAGTGGGCCCAGACAAGAGACCCAGTACTTC; j_gene: TRBJ2-5; abundance: -; d_gene: -; v_gene: TRBV28
CDR3aa: CASSVGSGGGVTQYF; CDR3nt: TGTGCCAGCAGCGTAGGTTCGGGGGGCGGTGTTACCCAGTACTTC; j_gene: TRBJ2-5; abundance: -; d_gene: -; v_gene: TRBV9
CDR3aa: CASSLAPSGGNNEQFF; CDR3nt: TGCGCCAGCAGCTTGGCTCCTAGCGGGGGTAACAATGAGCAGTTCTTC; j_gene: TRBJ2-1; abundance: -; d_gene: TRBD2; v_gene: TRBV5-1
CDR3aa: CASSGPTGATNEKLFF; CDR3nt: TGTGCCAGCAGCGGACCTACAGGGGCCACTAATGAAAAACTGTTTTTT; j_gene: TRBJ1-4; abundance: -; d_gene: TRBD1; v_gene: TRBV7-9
CDR3aa: CASSSTAGGLITGELFF; CDR3nt: TGTGCCAGCAGCTCAACCGCGGGGGGGCTAATCACCGGGGAGCTGTTTTTT; j_gene: TRBJ2-2; abundance: -; d_gene: TRBD2; v_gene: TRBV11-2
CDR3aa: CASSLGTASDTQYF; CDR3nt: TGCGCCAGCAGCTTAGGGACAGCGTCAGATACGCAGTATTTT; j_gene: TRBJ2-3; abundance: -; d_gene: TRBD1; v_gene: TRBV5-1
CDR3aa: CASSMQGGLPPQHF; CDR3nt: TGTGCCAGTAGTATGCAGGGTGGCCTTCCGCCCCAGCATTTT; j_gene: TRBJ1-5; abundance: -; d_gene: -; v_gene: TRBV19
CDR3aa: CASSLMAPANTEAFF; CDR3nt: TGTGCCAGCAGCTTAATGGCACCCGCGAACACTGAAGCTTTCTTT; j_gene: TRBJ1-1; abundance: -; d_gene: -; v_gene: TRBV7-2
CDR3aa: CASSHLTWGDEAFF; CDR3nt: TGCGCCAGCAGCCATCTCACCTGGGGGGATGAAGCTTTCTTT; j_gene: TRBJ1-1; abundance: -; d_gene: -; v_gene: TRBV4-3
CDR3aa: CASSPRQGSNSPLHF; CDR3nt: TGTGCCAGCAGCCCAAGACAGGGATCTAATTCACCCCTCCACTTT; j_gene: TRBJ1-6; abundance: -; d_gene: TRBD1; v_gene: TRBV7-2
CDR3aa: CASSLTRLRREAGNTIYF; CDR3nt: TGTGCCAGCAGTTTAACCCGGTTGAGGAGGGAGGCTGGAAACACCATATATTTT; j_gene: TRBJ1-3; abundance: -; d_gene: -; v_gene: TRBV28
CDR3aa: CASSWAGTGETF; CDR3nt: TGTGCCAGCAGTTGGGCCGGGACAGGGGAGACCTTC; j_gene: TRBJ2-7; abundance: once; d_gene: TRBD1; v_gene: TRBV28
CDR3aa: CASSVDRTEAFF; CDR3nt: TGTGCCAGCAGCGTGGACAGGACTGAAGCTTTCTTT; j_gene: TRBJ1-1; abundance: -; d_gene: TRBD1; v_gene: TRBV7-9
CDR3aa: CASSNLAGGPGETQYF; CDR3nt: TGCGCCAGCAGCAACTTAGCGGGGGGGCCGGGAGAGACCCAGTACTTC; j_gene: TRBJ2-5; abundance: -; d_gene: TRBD2; v_gene: TRBV5-1
CDR3aa: CASSYNSNTGELFF; CDR3nt: TGCGCCAGCAGCTATAACTCGAACACCGGGGAGCTGTTTTTT; j_gene: TRBJ2-2; abundance: -; d_gene: -; v_gene: TRBV5-1
CDR3aa: CASSAGVQPQHF; CDR3nt: TGTGCCAGCAGCGCAGGGGTTCAGCCCCAGCATTTT; j_gene: TRBJ1-5; abundance: -; d_gene: -; v_gene: TRBV7-9
CDR3aa: CASSLGGPEAFF; CDR3nt: TGTGCCAGCAGCTTGGGGGGGCCTGAAGCTTTCTTT; j_gene: TRBJ1-1; abundance: -; d_gene: -; v_gene: TRBV7-9
CDR3aa: CSARSGEQYF; CDR3nt: TGCAGTGCTAGGAGCGGTGAGCAGTACTTC; j_gene: TRBJ2-7; abundance: -; d_gene: -; v_gene: TRBV20-1
CDR3aa: CASSRGSLIGNEQFF; CDR3nt: TGTGCCAGCAGCCGGGGGTCACTGATCGGCAATGAGCAGTTCTTC; j_gene: TRBJ2-1; abundance: -; d_gene: -; v_gene: TRBV6-1
CDR3aa: CASSNSGNEFF; CDR3nt: TGCGCCAGCAGCAATAGCGGTAACGAGTTCTTC; j_gene: TRBJ2-1; abundance: -; d_gene: -; v_gene: TRBV4-1
CDR3aa: CASSLWGQGRQPQHF; CDR3nt: TGTGCCAGCAGCTTGTGGGGACAGGGACGACAGCCCCAGCATTTT; j_gene: TRBJ1-5; abundance: -; d_gene: TRBD1; v_gene: TRBV5-6